This T cell receptor beta chain came from a study of TIL therapy for anti-PD-1-resistant metastatic lung cancer. The libraries were made with immunoSEQ v3. Produced via immunoSEQ multiplex PCR; TCRdb's table is partial and in-frame only. This table holds 20,000 to 30,000 clones, about 60% found once. Worth noting for this clone: Its antigen remains unidentified.

Germline V lookup: CDR1 MNHNS, CDR2 SASEGT. The CDR3 has 11 amino acids. V lost 7 bases and J 11 bases, leaving 15 bases between the germline ends. Time point indicated: pre-treatment sample, taken before nivolumab and TIL therapy. Most excised metastases sampled were pleural nodules or supraclavicular lymph nodes. Study-wide results and caveats: Many TIL product clones were absent from baseline tumor, suggesting clonal contraction.

Material: tumor tissue, obtained at baseline. The receptor was derived from a woman aged 30 to 85 with non-small cell lung cancer. J is TRBJ2-7 and V is TRBV6-1; no reliable D call. CDR3 protein: CASIQGPREYF. The CDR3, as DNA: TGTGCCAGCATCCAAGGACCTAGGGAGTACTTC.